Shown below are 14 T cell receptor beta chains from a single sample sequenced in a study of CD8 T cells in Susac syndrome. It was with random hexamers that roughly 0.5 to 1 ug RNA was reverse transcribed. From the immunoSEQ multiplex PCR reads, TCRdb called clonotypes with MiXCR, one entry per CDR3 protein. In the table there are tens of thousands of distinct CDR3 sequences, 93% of which are singletons. Specimen: CD8+ T cells from PBMCs. The source of these receptors is a human donor with multiple sclerosis.

A few counts support this clonotype. This chain connects TRBV5-1 to TRBJ2-1; D call uncertain. Germline CDR1 reads SGHRS; CDR2 reads YFSETQ. Trimming took 2 bases from V and 0 from J, leaving 9 bases between them. This CDR3 region has 15 residues. The CDR3 here is CASSLRAVSYNEQFF. The DNA of the CDR3 is TGCGCCAGCAGCTTAAGGGCGGTCTCCTACAATGAGCAGTTCTTC.

The chain has TRBV4-2 and TRBJ2-7, with D unclear. Germline-derived CDR1 and CDR2 are LGHNA and YNFKEQ. V lost 4 bases and J lost 0, with 16 bases in between. This CDR3 contains 16 residues. This CDR3 reads CASSLDSLDDSYEQYF. CDR3 nucleotide sequence: TGTGCCAGCAGCCTTGACTCCCTGGACGACTCCTACGAGCAGTACTTC.

This chain uses TRBV27 with TRBJ1-6; 7 nucleotides match TRBD1. This CDR3 is built from 13 residues. Looked up from germline, CDR1 is MNHEY and CDR2 is SMNVEV (reference sequence). Germline trimming cut 6 bases from V and 12 bases from J; bases unmatched to any gene: 8. The CDR3 region is CASSLGQVVPLHF. The CDR3 DNA sequence: TGTGCCAGCAGCCTTGGACAGGTGGTACCCCTCCACTTT.

V gene TRBV4-2 combines with J gene TRBJ1-4; TRBD1 agrees at 11 bases. The ends lost 2 bases at V and 7 bases at J; junction bases unmatched: 6. The CDR3 extends over 16 amino acids. Germline values: CDR1 LGHNA, CDR2 YNFKEQ. The CDR3 DNA reads as TGTGCCAGCAGCCAACAAACCGGGACAGGGGGTGAAAAACTGTTTTTT. It is translated as CASSQQTGTGGEKLFF.

CDR3 protein: CASSAPRRDPDTGELFF. Written as DNA, the CDR3 is TGCGCCAGCAGCGCCCCCAGGCGGGACCCAGACACCGGGGAGCTGTTTTTT. The chain is built from TRBV5-1 and TRBJ2-2; a possible D gene is TRBD2 (6 bases). The germline V gene encodes CDR1 SGHRS and CDR2 YFSETQ. The CDR3 consists of 17 residues. Trimming cost V 4 bases and J 3 bases, with 19 bases left between them.

The genes are TRBV27 and TRBJ2-1; 12 nucleotides line up with TRBD2. V lost 1 base to trimming and J lost 7 bases; unmatched junction nucleotides: 2. The length of the CDR3 is 15 residues. CDR1 and CDR2 from the germline V gene are MNHEY and SMNVEV (reference sequence). For the CDR3, the DNA is TGTGCCAGCAGTTTATACCTAGCGGGGGGGAATGAGCAGTTCTTC. This sequence encodes CASSLYLAGGNEQFF.

This clonotype was seen a single time. The chain carries TRBV7-2 and TRBJ1-5; D gene unclear. Germline V lookup: CDR1 SGHTA, CDR2 FQGNSA. Between the trimmed V and J ends, which lost 5 bases and 0 bases, there was a span of 8 bases. The CDR3 runs to 14 residues. CDR3 bases: TGTGCCAGCAGCACAAAGAATAGCAATCAGCCCCAGCATTTT. Amino acids: CASSTKNSNQPQHF.

The V call is TRBV5-8, the J call TRBJ2-5; the match to TRBD1 covers 7 bases. Per the germline V gene, CDR1 is SGHTS and CDR2 is YDEGEE. V lost 0 bases and J lost 2; bases outside the gene matches: 7. This CDR3 region has 16 residues. CDR3 coding DNA: TGTGCCAGCAGCTTGGCCTGGACAGGTGGTCAAGAGACCCAGTACTTC. Translation gives CASSLAWTGGQETQYF.

This rearrangement joins TRBV3-1 to TRBJ1-1; TRBD1 is a possible D gene (6 bases). Trimming cost V 4 bases and J 0 bases, with 9 bases left between them. CDR3 length: 14 amino acids. Germline lookup yields CDR1 LGHDT and CDR2 YNNKEL (reference sequence). The CDR3 loop is CASSLDRLNTEAFF. The DNA for the CDR3 is TGTGCCAGCAGCCTGGACAGATTGAACACTGAAGCTTTCTTT.

The chain carries TRBV5-4 and TRBJ2-7; D might be TRBD2 (5 bases). The CDR3 loop spans 13 amino acids. The V end lost 4 bases, the J end lost 5 bases, and 13 bases lay between the germline ends. Germline V gives CDR1 SGHNT, CDR2 YYREEE (reference sequence). The CDR3 DNA follows: TGTGCCAGCAGCCTGCACTGGCGGGACGAGCAGTACTTC. This codes for CASSLHWRDEQYF.

This chain joins TRBV30 and TRBJ2-3, with 7 bases aligning to TRBD2. This CDR3 is 18 amino acids long. V lost 0 bases and J lost 5; bases outside the gene matches: 17. Germline assignment: CDR1 GTSNPN and CDR2 SVGIG (reference sequence). Here the CDR3 DNA reads TGTGCCTGGAGTGTAATTGATGTTTCGGGCTGGGGGGGAGATACGCAGTATTTT. This translates into CAWSVIDVSGWGGDTQYF.

The rearrangement joins TRBV4-1 to TRBJ2-2, with 8 positions matching TRBD2. Germline CDR1 is MGHRA and CDR2 is YSYEKL. The trim removed 1 base at V and 6 bases at J, leaving 13 bases unmatched. The CDR3 consists of 18 residues. This chain's CDR3 is CASSQAPPLAEGAGELFF. DNA for the CDR3: TGCGCCAGCAGCCAAGCACCTCCACTAGCGGAAGGGGCCGGGGAGCTGTTTTTT.

The rearrangement joins TRBV15 to TRBJ2-2; D ambiguous. There are 12 residues in the CDR3. V dropped 8 bases and J dropped 7 bases, with 11 bases sitting between them. Germline CDR1 and CDR2: LNHNV and YYDKDF (reference sequence). As DNA, the CDR3 is TGTGCCACCGCCCGGTTGGGCGGGGAGCTGTTTTTT. Translation: CATARLGGELFF.

The rearrangement links TRBV4-2 to TRBJ1-5; D is unresolved. This CDR3 region has 15 residues. Germline CDR1 is LGHNA and CDR2 is YNFKEQ. Trimming removed 4 bases at V and 2 bases at J, with 12 bases between. This CDR3 is CASSPQEQGNQPQHF. The CDR3 DNA reads TGTGCCAGCAGCCCGCAGGAGCAGGGCAATCAGCCCCAGCATTTT.